These 12 T cell receptor beta chains came from one sample sequenced in a study of OX40 agonist ivuxolimab in advanced cancers. Method: immunoSEQ multiplex PCR; TCRdb's copy keeps in-frame clones and lacks some. The sample consists of roughly 25,000 clones, 76% of them appearing once. The sequencing here drew on CD4+ or CD8+ T cells sorted from blood, taken in a trial of the OX40 agonist ivuxolimab. These receptors were taken from an adult with an advanced solid tumor such as melanoma, head and neck, liver or kidney cancer.

This chain connects TRBV6-5 to TRBJ1-2; the D gene is possibly TRBD1 (5 bases). V was shortened by 6 bases and J by 4 bases, with 18 bases between the two germline ends. CDR3 size: 15 residues. CDR1 is MNHEY, CDR2 SVGAGI, per germline. DNA for the CDR3: TGTGCCAGCAGAGAGCAGGGTGCGGATTTCTATGGCTACACCTTC. As protein: CASREQGADFYGYTF.

This clone showed up just a few times. The rearrangement uses TRBV5-1 and TRBJ2-7; TRBD1 aligns across 8 bases. The CDR3 runs to 15 residues. Looked up from germline, CDR1 is SGHRS and CDR2 is YFSETQ. V shed 5 bases and J 4 bases; nucleotides not matched to a gene: 11. The CDR3 reads CASSDDRGFSYEQYF. CDR3 nucleotide sequence: TGCGCCAGCAGTGACGACAGGGGCTTTTCGTACGAGCAGTACTTC. Based on the CDR3 plus reference TRBV5-1 and TRBJ2-7, the full variable domain is KAGVTQTPRYLIKTRGQQVTLSCSPISGHRSVSWYQQTPGQGLQFLFEYFSETQRNKGNFPGRFSGRQFSNSRSEMNVSTLELGDSALYLCASSDDRGFSYEQYFGPGTRLTVT.

The chain links TRBV6-5 to TRBJ1-2; TRBD1 matches at 10 bases. This CDR3 contains 16 residues. V lost 0 bases and J lost 2; bases outside the gene matches: 3. Looked up from germline, CDR1 is MNHEY and CDR2 is SVGAGI. This CDR3 is CASSYSRTGGNYGYTF. CDR3 sequence (DNA): TGTGCCAGCAGTTACTCGAGGACAGGGGGAAACTATGGCTACACCTTC.

The V call is TRBV21-1, the J call TRBJ2-7; the DNA was not compared with TRBD1, the D call given in the table. TRBV21-1 is a pseudogene locus. This CDR3 comprises 15 residues. This CDR3 is CASSPQRGRGSEQYF. CDR3 DNA sequence: TGTGCCAGCAGCCCACAAAGGGGGAGAGGGAGCGAGCAGTACTTC.

V is TRBV13 and J is TRBJ1-1, with 7 bases fitting TRBD1. The CDR3 loop spans 17 amino acids. The germline gives CDR1 PRHDT, CDR2 FYEKMQ (reference sequence). Germline trimming cut 3 bases from V and 5 bases from J; bases unmatched to any gene: 15. Here the CDR3 reads CASSLSSRRGLGTEAFF. The CDR3 DNA sequence: TGTGCCAGCAGCTTGAGTTCGAGGAGGGGGCTGGGTACTGAAGCTTTCTTT.

This chain links TRBV10-3 with TRBJ2-2; possibly TRBD2 for D (6 bases). The germline V gene has CDR1 ENHRY and CDR2 SYGVKD. The V and J ends lost 10 bases and 4 bases respectively, with 22 bases between them. The CDR3 spans 16 residues. This CDR3 reads CASGVDPGLGTGELFF. CDR3 bases: TGTGCCAGCGGGGTGGACCCTGGTTTGGGCACCGGGGAGCTGTTTTTT.

This sequence joins TRBV5-1 and TRBJ2-3, with 9 bases aligning to TRBD1. This CDR3 has 14 residues. Germline CDR1 is SGHRS and CDR2 is YFSETQ. V lost 4 bases and J lost 7; bases outside the gene matches: 7. CDR3 DNA: TGCGCCAGCAGCACCGGACAGGGGTTGAATACGCAGTATTTT. Amino acids: CASSTGQGLNTQYF.

J is TRBJ2-2 and V is TRBV7-3, with D possibly being TRBD2 (5 bases). CDR3 length: 13 amino acids. The V and J ends lost 5 bases and 6 bases respectively, with 10 bases between them. Germline V lookup: CDR1 SGHTA, CDR2 FQGTGA. The CDR3 DNA sequence: TGTGCCAGCAGCCCCGCCGGGGCCGGGGAGCTGTTTTTT. Amino acids: CASSPAGAGELFF.

The chain employs TRBV14 and TRBJ1-3; D is unresolved. The CDR3 is 14 residues long. The ends were cut back, 2 bases at V and 6 bases at J, with 11 bases in the middle. CDR1 and CDR2 (germline): SGHDN, FVKESK. The CDR3 reads CASSQFERSNTIYF. DNA for the CDR3: TGTGCCAGCAGCCAATTCGAACGGTCAAACACCATATATTTT.

This clone was seen only a few times. V and J are TRBV7-9 and TRBJ1-5; D remains unclear. Per germline, CDR1 SEHNR and CDR2 FQNEAQ (reference sequence). V lost 5 bases and J 3 bases, leaving 5 bases between the germline ends. The CDR3 spans 12 residues. The CDR3 coding sequence is TGTGCCAGCAGCGAGTACAATCAGCCCCAGCATTTT. Translated, it gives CASSEYNQPQHF. Complete variable domain (other parts from reference TRBV7-9 and TRBJ1-5): DTGVSQNPRHKITKRGQNVTFRCDPISEHNRLYWYRQTLGQGPEFLTYFQNEAQLEKSRLLSDRFSAERPKGSFSTLEIQRTEQGDSAMYLCASSEYNQPQHFGDGTRLSIL.

This clone was seen more than once but under ten times. The V and J genes are TRBV7-9 and TRBJ1-3; maybe TRBD1 (5 bases). Trimming removed 4 bases at V and 4 bases at J, with 11 bases between. The germline V gene encodes CDR1 SEHNR and CDR2 FQNEAQ (reference sequence). The CDR3 sequence is 14 residues long. Here the CDR3 DNA reads TGTGCCAGCAGCTCCGGGACGAAGGGAAACACCATATATTTT. This translates into CASSSGTKGNTIYF.

By its share, this clone is medium-sized. J is TRBJ1-2 and V is TRBV29-1; 9 nucleotides line up with TRBD1. The CDR3 is 13 amino acids. CDR1 and CDR2 (germline): SQVTM, ANQGSEA. V trimming: 4 bases; J trimming: 7 bases; junction bases outside the gene matches: 7. The CDR3 sequence is CSVAGQGSLGYTF. In DNA, the CDR3 is TGCAGCGTTGCAGGACAGGGGTCCCTTGGCTACACCTTC.